This T cell receptor beta chain appears in the sequencing data of a study of blood T cell repertoires in COVID-19. How the authors handled the data: Amplification with reference gene primers provided the estimates of nucleated cell counts. Only in-frame clones appear in the TCRdb table, and some are missing; sequencing was by immunoSEQ multiplex PCR. The V and J calls and clone size come from that table; D and trimming were worked out from the DNA. The table includes 150,000 to 200,000 clones, around 90% detected once. The CDR3 consists of 16 residues. From germline, CDR1 is SGHVS and CDR2 FNYEAQ. Trimming took 3 bases from V and 1 from J, leaving 10 bases between them.

This receptor was taken from a woman between 18 and 30 years old who had recovered from COVID-19. This chain joins TRBV7-6 and TRBJ2-6; D gene ambiguous. The sample taken for sequencing was PBMCs or T cells enriched from blood (not recorded which). Written as DNA, the CDR3 is TGTGCCAGCAGCTTCTTCGGGTTATCTGGGGCCAACGTCCTGACTTTC. Residues: CASSFFGLSGANVLTF.